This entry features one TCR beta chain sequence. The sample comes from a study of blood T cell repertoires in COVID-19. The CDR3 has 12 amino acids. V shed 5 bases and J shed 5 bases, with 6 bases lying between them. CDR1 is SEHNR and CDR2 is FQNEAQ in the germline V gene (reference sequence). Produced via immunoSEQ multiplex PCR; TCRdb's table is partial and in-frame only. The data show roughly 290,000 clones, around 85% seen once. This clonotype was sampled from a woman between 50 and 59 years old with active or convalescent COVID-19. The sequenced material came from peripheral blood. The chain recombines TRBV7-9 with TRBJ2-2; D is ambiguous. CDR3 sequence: CASSRRTGELFF. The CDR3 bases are TGTGCCAGCAGCCGGCGGACCGGGGAGCTGTTTTTT.